This T cell receptor beta chain was observed in a study of cytomegalovirus exposure and HLA in healthy donors. General study points: The productive fraction for most TCR beta V segments was about 90% or about 30% in an earlier analysis. Presence/absence analyses took donor sequencing depth as roughly uniform.

J was trimmed by 7 bases and V by 0 bases; bases with no gene match: 8. The CDR3 is 16 residues long. Germline V gene lookup returns CDR1 MGHRA and CDR2 YSYEKL. On this clone: Its antigen is as yet unknown.

The PCR contained 60 Vbeta and 13 Jbeta primers. Per the original methods: It was a later analysis that counted 83 million or so unique TCR beta chains, of which around 11 million were shared. Sequencing was performed with immunoSEQ multiplex PCR; in TCRdb, only in-frame clones are kept and a portion is missing. That table is the source of V, J and clone size, and D and trimming were worked out from the DNA. Seen here are some 160,000 clones, roughly 82% observed once, and the top ten hold approximately 3%. The clonotype comes from a male donor in good health and CMV-seronegative. The sequenced sample was PBMCs. The gene calls are TRBV4-1 and TRBJ2-2, with TRBD2 matching over 7 bases. The DNA of the CDR3 is TGCGCCAGCAGCCAAGATCCCGGGACTATGAGCGGGGAGCTGTTTTTT. Its protein product is CASSQDPGTMSGELFF.